The clone carrying this TCR beta chain occurred many times. TCRdb reprocessed the 5' RACE reads via MiXCR and lists one record per CDR3 protein. The sample lists approximately 250,000 distinct CDR3 sequences, roughly a tenth occurring once. This sample is part of a study of CD8 T cells in ankylosing spondylitis. V was clipped by 2 bases and J by 6 bases, with 15 bases between them. Germline V CDR1 and CDR2: SGHNT, YYREEE (reference sequence). This CDR3 has 14 residues. This TCR derives from a male donor with ankylosing spondylitis or in good health (not recorded which). This chain uses TRBV5-4 with TRBJ2-7; D may be TRBD1 (5 bases). What was sequenced was blood, either unsorted or a sorted T cell fraction (not recorded which). The CDR3 here is CASSFPRVSFEQYF. CDR3 DNA: TGTGCCAGCAGCTTTCCCAGGGTATCGTTCGAGCAGTACTTC.